This T cell receptor beta chain was documented in a study of cytomegalovirus exposure and HLA in healthy donors. Study as a whole: A previous analysis identified around 120 million unique TCR beta sequences derived from 180 million or so T cells. Whole-study results and caveats: Previously analyzed data showed that most TCR beta V segments were productive at a frequency of about 90% or about 30%.

Healthy donors of bone marrow made up the group. The V end was cut by 3 bases, the J end by 3 bases, with 9 bases between. The CDR3 consists of 15 residues. Germline loops: CDR1 MNHEY, CDR2 SMNVEV (reference sequence). Worth noting for this clone: Its antigen is not known.

Amplification used 60 Vbeta primers and 13 Jbeta primers. Clones were sequenced by immunoSEQ multiplex PCR, and TCRdb holds only the in-frame ones, with some missing. This sample has 110,000 or so clones, with about four fifths found just once. The gene calls are TRBV27 and TRBJ2-6; tentative D call: TRBD1 (5 bases). This TCR was sampled from a man under 40 in good health and CMV-seronegative. The sample comprised PBMCs. Written as DNA, the CDR3 is TGTGCCAGCAGTTTGTTGACAGATGGGGCCAACGTCCTGACTTTC. It is translated as CASSLLTDGANVLTF.